Presented here are 26 T cell receptor beta chains from one specimen sequenced in a study of T cells in Graves' hyperthyroidism and ophthalmopathy. TCR beta CDR3 regions were amplified from RNA. HTBI primers were employed in a first-round RT-PCR of the TCR CDR3. MiXCR was run by TCRdb on the multiplex PCR reads, yielding one entry per CDR3 protein. The sample holds 450,000 to 700,000 distinct CDR3 sequences; approximately 44% are singletons and the top ten take 19%. The sequenced sample was peripheral blood or thyroid tissue (not recorded which). These receptors all stem from an adult woman with Graves' disease, either hyperthyroidism or ophthalmopathy (not recorded which).

This clonotype was counted at least ten times. This chain connects TRBV20-1 to TRBJ1-5, with D possibly being TRBD1 (6 bases). CDR3 length: 15 residues. V was cut by 4 bases and J by 1 base, with 14 bases left in between. In germline, CDR1 is DFQATT, CDR2 SNEGSKA (reference sequence). DNA of the CDR3: TGCAGTGCTACCGGGGGCGCAGGAAGCAATCAGCCCCAGCATTTT. Translation: CSATGGAGSNQPQHF.

The rearrangement uses TRBV7-9 and TRBJ1-1; D remains unclear. CDR3 size: 13 residues. Germline assignment: CDR1 SEHNR and CDR2 FQNEAQ (reference sequence). Trimming stripped 6 bases from V and 7 bases from J, with 15 bases between. The CDR3 sequence: CASRPTGVDEAFF. In DNA form, the CDR3 reads TGTGCCAGCAGACCCACTGGGGTTGATGAAGCTTTCTTT.

The V and J genes are TRBV7-9 and TRBJ2-2; no reliable D call. This CDR3 spans 12 amino acids. The germline V gene has CDR1 SEHNR and CDR2 FQNEAQ (reference sequence). V was pared by 5 bases and J by 6 bases, with 7 bases between. CDR3 bases: TGTGCCAGCAGCAAGCTCGCCGGGGAGCTGTTTTTT. Residues: CASSKLAGELFF.

V and J are TRBV7-3 and TRBJ1-6, with D unclear. V shed 1 base and J shed 7 bases, with 8 bases lying between them. CDR3 length: 14 amino acids. Germline V gives CDR1 SGHTA, CDR2 FQGTGA. CDR3 loop: CASSLNADNSPLHF. CDR3 DNA sequence: TGTGCCAGCAGCTTAAACGCGGACAATTCACCCCTCCACTTT.

The chain carries TRBV14 and TRBJ2-7; D not certain. The CDR3 covers 13 residues. V lost 1 base and J lost 7, with 11 bases in between. The V gene's germline CDR1 is SGHDN and CDR2 FVKESK. CDR3 coding DNA: TGTGCCAGCAGCCAAGGACGGAATGAAGAGCAGTACTTC. Protein product: CASSQGRNEEQYF.

The chain employs TRBV20-1 and TRBJ1-5; D may be TRBD1 (5 bases). The CDR3 spans 13 residues. Germline CDR1 DFQATT, CDR2 SNEGSKA (reference sequence). Trimming took off 4 bases at V and 11 bases at J, with 18 bases between the two ends. CDR3 residues: CSATERGKIAQHF. CDR3 sequence (DNA): TGCAGTGCTACCGAGAGGGGCAAGATAGCCCAGCATTTT.

The table lists this clonotype with many counts. The rearrangement links TRBV24-1 to TRBJ2-2; no clear D. CDR1 is KGHDR and CDR2 is SFDVKD in the germline V gene. V lost 1 base and J 3 bases, leaving 5 bases between the germline ends. The CDR3 extends over 14 amino acids. Here the CDR3 reads CATSDLKYTGELFF. CDR3 in DNA: TGTGCCACCAGTGATTTAAAGTACACCGGGGAGCTGTTTTTT.

This clonotype was counted ten times or more. V and J are TRBV28 and TRBJ2-5; tentatively, D is TRBD1 or TRBD2 (5 bases each). Trimming took 7 bases from V and 8 from J, leaving 14 bases between them. Germline loops: CDR1 MDHEN, CDR2 SYDVKM. This CDR3 region has 12 residues. CDR3 sequence (DNA): TGTGCCAGCAAGAAAGAGGGGCGCACCCAGTACTTC. This encodes CASKKEGRTQYF.

The chain carries TRBV19 and TRBJ1-5; D gene unclear. This CDR3 is 14 amino acids long. From germline, CDR1 is LNHDA and CDR2 SQIVND (reference sequence). With 5 bases removed from V and 3 bases from J, the gap between germline ends came to 11 bases. The CDR3 nucleotides read TGTGCCAGTAGTTTCGCAGGACCCAATCAGCCCCAGCATTTT. Its protein product is CASSFAGPNQPQHF.

This clonotype was detected ten times or more. This chain joins TRBV2 and TRBJ2-7, with 9 bases identical to TRBD2. This CDR3 is built from 14 residues. Per the germline V gene, CDR1 is SNHLY and CDR2 is FYNNEI. V lost 6 bases to trimming and J lost 4 bases; unmatched junction nucleotides: 7. This CDR3 is CASRGTSGPYEQYF. In nucleotides, the CDR3 is TGTGCCAGCAGGGGTACTAGCGGGCCTTACGAGCAGTACTTC.

This clonotype was counted ten times or more. V usage is TRBV19 and J usage is TRBJ1-5; a weak D match, TRBD1 (5 bases). Germline V lookup: CDR1 LNHDA, CDR2 SQIVND (reference sequence). CDR3 size: 13 residues. Trimming took off 4 bases at V and 4 bases at J, with 8 bases between the two ends. DNA for the CDR3: TGTGCCAGTAGTAAGACAGAGAATCAGCCCCAGCATTTT. It is translated as CASSKTENQPQHF.

This clonotype was counted between two and nine times. At one of its ends the junction is not consistent with the germline gene, which may arise from a read error. The chain couples TRBV24-1 to TRBJ2-7; TRBD2 matches at 9 bases. The germline V gene has CDR1 KGHDR and CDR2 SFDVKD. This CDR3 spans 15 amino acids. This CDR3 reads CASSATSGASYEQYF. The CDR3 nucleotides read TGTGCCAGCAGTGCGACTAGCGGCGCATCCTACGAGCAGTACTTC.

This clonotype was counted many times. The chain combines TRBV11-2 with TRBJ2-2; the match to TRBD1 covers 10 bases. The V segment lost 5 bases and the J segment 4 bases; nucleotides outside the gene matches: 4. This CDR3 comprises 15 residues. The germline V gene encodes CDR1 SGHAT and CDR2 FQNNGV. This CDR3 reads CASSPRTGGTGELFF. CDR3 bases: TGTGCCAGCAGCCCCCGGACAGGGGGCACCGGGGAGCTGTTTTTT.

The V call is TRBV7-9, the J call TRBJ2-7; 11 positions match TRBD2. This CDR3 has 14 amino acids. The V gene's germline CDR1 is SEHNR and CDR2 FQNEAQ (reference sequence). The J segment lost 9 bases and the V segment lost 6 bases, leaving 10 bases of the junction unmatched. CDR3 loop: CASSTSGGLRRQYF. CDR3 nucleotides: TGTGCCAGCAGTACTAGCGGGGGCCTACGAAGGCAGTACTTC.

The J gene is TRBJ1-1, the V gene TRBV6-4, with D perhaps matching TRBD1 (5 bases). V dropped 4 bases and J dropped 6 bases, with 18 bases sitting between them. CDR3 length: 15 residues. The V gene's germline CDR1 is MRHNA and CDR2 SNTAGT. CDR3 nucleotide sequence: TGTGCCAGCAGTGTAAGAGCGGGGGGTATGGCTGAAGCTTTCTTT. Residues: CASSVRAGGMAEAFF.

This rearrangement joins TRBV10-3 to TRBJ2-2, with no clear D. The CDR3 consists of 18 residues. CDR1 is ENHRY and CDR2 is SYGVKD in the germline V gene. Trimming stripped 10 bases from V and 4 bases from J, with 28 bases between. The CDR3 loop is CATSSPVLGWLGTGELFF. CDR3 nucleotide sequence: TGTGCCACCAGCAGCCCCGTGCTAGGCTGGTTGGGCACCGGGGAGCTGTTTTTT.

This chain joins TRBV28 and TRBJ2-5; 8 nucleotides align to TRBD1. Unmatched junction bases numbered 7, after V lost 3 bases and J lost 1 base. The CDR3 length is 16 residues. Looked up from germline, CDR1 is MDHEN and CDR2 is SYDVKM. The CDR3 here is CASSFRHRGSQETQYF. The CDR3 DNA is TGTGCCAGCAGTTTTCGTCACAGGGGGTCCCAAGAGACCCAGTACTTC.

A note on this clonotype: Germline and junction disagree at one end, which may indicate a read error. This chain links TRBV7-7 with TRBJ2-7; D perhaps matches TRBD1 (6 bases). The CDR3 extends over 13 amino acids. CDR1 and CDR2 from the germline V gene are SSHAT and FNYEAQ (reference sequence). DNA for the CDR3: TGTGCTAGCAGCTTAACAGGGCCGTACGGGCAGTACTTC. Its protein is CASSLTGPYGQYF.

This chain joins TRBV11-2 and TRBJ2-7; unclear D gene. Trimming took off 5 bases at V and 3 bases at J, with 11 bases between the two ends. The CDR3 extends over 13 amino acids. CDR1 and CDR2 (germline): SGHAT, FQNNGV. CDR3 sequence: CASSRVYLYEQYF. The CDR3 region has the DNA TGTGCCAGCAGCAGGGTTTACCTCTACGAGCAGTACTTC.

This clonotype was found once. The V and J genes are TRBV7-2 and TRBJ1-6, with D perhaps TRBD1 (5 bases). Trimming cost V 4 bases and J 6 bases, with 13 bases left between them. Germline V CDR1 and CDR2: SGHTA, FQGNSA. The CDR3 sequence is 15 residues long. The CDR3 DNA reads TGTGCCAGCAGCTCGCAGGGTACGGCTAATTCACCCCTCCACTTT. Protein sequence: CASSSQGTANSPLHF.

This clonotype was seen only once. The rearrangement joins TRBV2 to TRBJ2-7; 12 bases are a match to TRBD2. Germline-derived CDR1 and CDR2 are SNHLY and FYNNEI. V shed 1 base, J shed 5 bases, and the junction held 12 bases outside the gene matches. The CDR3 loop spans 18 amino acids. Here the CDR3 DNA reads TGTGCCAGCAGTGAAGTTGAGGGGGCTAGCGGGAGGGCCGACGAGCAGTACTTC. It specifies CASSEVEGASGRADEQYF.

The chain joins TRBV29-1 to TRBJ1-2; D is undetermined. This CDR3 is built from 13 residues. The germline gives CDR1 SQVTM, CDR2 ANQGSEA. Trimming removed 3 bases at V and 2 bases at J, with 10 bases between. The CDR3, as DNA: TGCAGCGTTGACGCGCAAACGAACTATGGCTACACCTTC. This translates into CSVDAQTNYGYTF.

This sequence joins TRBV15 and TRBJ1-6; D is unclear. In germline, CDR1 is LNHNV, CDR2 YYDKDF (reference sequence). The CDR3 loop spans 16 amino acids. Trimming shortened V by 1 base and J by 9 bases, and 16 bases separated the two germline ends. DNA for the CDR3: TGTGCCACCAGCAGAGGCCTGGGCGGGTTCAGTTCACCCCTCCACTTT. As protein: CATSRGLGGFSSPLHF.

Ten or more counts support this clonotype. V is TRBV10-3 and J is TRBJ2-7; D possibly corresponds to TRBD1 (5 bases). Germline V lookup: CDR1 ENHRY, CDR2 SYGVKD. The CDR3 is made up of 12 amino acids. V lost 6 bases and J lost 3, with 9 bases in between. CDR3 DNA: TGTGCCATCAGACAGGAATACTACGAGCAGTACTTC. Translated: CAIRQEYYEQYF.

This clonotype was seen at least ten times. The V call is TRBV11-3, the J call TRBJ1-1; tentatively, D is TRBD1 (6 bases). Germline lookup yields CDR1 SGHNT and CDR2 YENEEA. The germline V and J ends were trimmed by 4 bases and 4 bases, with 16 bases remaining between them. This CDR3 contains 15 residues. This chain's CDR3 is CASSSSWGGRTEAFF. The CDR3 DNA sequence: TGTGCCAGCAGCTCATCCTGGGGGGGCCGCACTGAAGCTTTCTTT.

This clonotype was found many times. This chain uses TRBV7-3 with TRBJ2-2, with D maybe TRBD2 (6 bases). The CDR3 contains 17 residues. The ends were cut back, 6 bases at V and 0 bases at J, with 17 bases in the middle. Germline values: CDR1 SGHTA, CDR2 FQGTGA. This chain's CDR3 is CASRQIAAGPNTGELFF. Here the CDR3 DNA reads TGTGCCAGCAGGCAGATAGCGGCAGGACCGAACACCGGGGAGCTGTTTTTT. Full variable domain (remainder filled in from reference TRBV7-3 and TRBJ2-2): GAGVSQTPSNKVTEKGKYVELRCDPISGHTALYWYRQSLGQGPEFLIYFQGTGAADDSGLPNDRFFAVRPEGSVSTLKIQRTERGDSAVYLCASRQIAAGPNTGELFFGEGSRLTVL.